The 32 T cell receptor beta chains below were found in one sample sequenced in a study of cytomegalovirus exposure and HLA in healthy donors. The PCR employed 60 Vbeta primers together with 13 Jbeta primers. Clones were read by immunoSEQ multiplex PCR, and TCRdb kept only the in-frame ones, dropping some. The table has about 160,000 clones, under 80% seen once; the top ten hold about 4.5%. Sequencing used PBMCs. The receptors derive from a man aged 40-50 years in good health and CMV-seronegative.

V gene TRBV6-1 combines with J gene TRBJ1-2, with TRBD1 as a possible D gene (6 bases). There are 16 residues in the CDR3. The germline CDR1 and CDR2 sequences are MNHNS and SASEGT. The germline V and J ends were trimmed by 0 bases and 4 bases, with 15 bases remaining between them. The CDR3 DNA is TGTGCCAGCAGTGAAGCAGGGTACGGACAGTCCTATGGCTACACCTTC. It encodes CASSEAGYGQSYGYTF.

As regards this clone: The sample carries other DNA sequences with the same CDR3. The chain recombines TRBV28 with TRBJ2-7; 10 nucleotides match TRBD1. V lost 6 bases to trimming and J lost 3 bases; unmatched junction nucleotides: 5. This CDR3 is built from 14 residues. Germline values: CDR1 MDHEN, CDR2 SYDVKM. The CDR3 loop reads CASRETGGIYEQYF. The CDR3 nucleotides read TGTGCCAGCAGGGAGACAGGGGGCATCTACGAGCAGTACTTC.

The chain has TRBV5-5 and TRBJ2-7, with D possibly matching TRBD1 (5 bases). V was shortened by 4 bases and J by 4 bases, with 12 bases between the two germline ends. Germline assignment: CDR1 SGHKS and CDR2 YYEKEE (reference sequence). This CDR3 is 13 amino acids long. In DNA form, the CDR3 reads TGTGCCAGCAGCCCTCAGGACACTTACGAGCAGTACTTC. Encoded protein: CASSPQDTYEQYF.

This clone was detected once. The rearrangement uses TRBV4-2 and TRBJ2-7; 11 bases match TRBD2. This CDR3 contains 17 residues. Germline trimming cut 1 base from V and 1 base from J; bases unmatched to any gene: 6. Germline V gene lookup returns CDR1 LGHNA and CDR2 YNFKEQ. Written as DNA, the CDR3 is TGTGCCAGCAGCCAAGTCGTCGGGACTAGCGGATCCTACGAGCAGTACTTC. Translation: CASSQVVGTSGSYEQYF.

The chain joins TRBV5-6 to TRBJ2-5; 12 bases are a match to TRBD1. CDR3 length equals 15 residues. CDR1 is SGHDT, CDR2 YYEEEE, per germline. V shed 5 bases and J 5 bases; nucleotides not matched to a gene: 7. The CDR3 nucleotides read TGTGCCAGCAGGGCCGGGACAGGGGGCAGGGAGACCCAGTACTTC. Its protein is CASRAGTGGRETQYF.

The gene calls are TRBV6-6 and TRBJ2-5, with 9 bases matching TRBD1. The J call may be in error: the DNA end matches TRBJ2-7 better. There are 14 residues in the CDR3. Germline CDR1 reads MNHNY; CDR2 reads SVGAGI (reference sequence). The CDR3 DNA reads TGTGCCAGCAGACCCGGGACAGGGAGGTACGAGCAGTACTTC. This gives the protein CASRPGTGRYEQYF.

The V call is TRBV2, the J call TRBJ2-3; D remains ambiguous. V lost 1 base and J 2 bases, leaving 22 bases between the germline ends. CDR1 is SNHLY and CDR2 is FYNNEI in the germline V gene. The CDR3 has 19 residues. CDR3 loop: CASSEVHTSKVCVTDTQYF. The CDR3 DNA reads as TGTGCCAGCAGTGAAGTCCACACCTCAAAAGTTTGTGTCACAGATACGCAGTATTTT. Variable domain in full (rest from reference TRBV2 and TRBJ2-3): EPEVTQTPSHQVTQMGQEVILRCVPISNHLYFYWYRQILGQKVEFLVSFYNNEISEKSEIFDDQFSVERPDGSNFTLKIRSTKLEDSAMYFCASSEVHTSKVCVTDTQYFGPGTRLTVL.

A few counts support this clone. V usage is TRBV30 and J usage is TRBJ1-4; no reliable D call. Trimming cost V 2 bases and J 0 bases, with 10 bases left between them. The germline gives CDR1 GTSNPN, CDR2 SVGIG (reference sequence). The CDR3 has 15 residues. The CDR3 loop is CAWSTLSATNEKLFF. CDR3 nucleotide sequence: TGTGCCTGGAGTACCTTGTCAGCAACTAATGAAAAACTGTTTTTT.

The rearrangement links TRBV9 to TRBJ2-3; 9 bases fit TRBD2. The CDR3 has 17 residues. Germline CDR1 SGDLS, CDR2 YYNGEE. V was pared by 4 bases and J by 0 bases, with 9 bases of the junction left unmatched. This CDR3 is CASSPSTSGRSTDTQYF. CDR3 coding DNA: TGTGCCAGCAGCCCCAGCACTAGCGGGCGTAGCACAGATACGCAGTATTTT.

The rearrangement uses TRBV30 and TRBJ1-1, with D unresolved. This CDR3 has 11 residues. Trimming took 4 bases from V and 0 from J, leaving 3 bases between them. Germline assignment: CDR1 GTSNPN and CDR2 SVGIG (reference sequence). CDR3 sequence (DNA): TGTGCCTGGACTCTGAACACTGAAGCTTTCTTT. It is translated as CAWTLNTEAFF.

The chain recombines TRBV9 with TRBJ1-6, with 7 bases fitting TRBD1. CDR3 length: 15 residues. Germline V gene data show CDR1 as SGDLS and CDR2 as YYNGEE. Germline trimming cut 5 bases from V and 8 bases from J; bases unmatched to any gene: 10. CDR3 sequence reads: CASSLTGTEDSPLHF. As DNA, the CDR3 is TGTGCCAGCAGTTTGACAGGGACCGAAGATTCACCCCTCCACTTT.

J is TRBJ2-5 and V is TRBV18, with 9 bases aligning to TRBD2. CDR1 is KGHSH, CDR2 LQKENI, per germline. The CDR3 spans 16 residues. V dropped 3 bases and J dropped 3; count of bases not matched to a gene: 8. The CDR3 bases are TGTGCCAGCTCACCCGTATTGACTAGCGGCAAAGAGACCCAGTACTTC. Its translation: CASSPVLTSGKETQYF.

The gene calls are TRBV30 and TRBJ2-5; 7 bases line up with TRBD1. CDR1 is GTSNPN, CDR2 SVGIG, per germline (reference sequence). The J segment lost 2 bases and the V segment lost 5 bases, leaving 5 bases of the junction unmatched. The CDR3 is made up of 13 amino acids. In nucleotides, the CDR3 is TGTGCCTGGTGTAGGGGGCCACAAGAGACCCAGTACTTC. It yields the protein CAWCRGPQETQYF.

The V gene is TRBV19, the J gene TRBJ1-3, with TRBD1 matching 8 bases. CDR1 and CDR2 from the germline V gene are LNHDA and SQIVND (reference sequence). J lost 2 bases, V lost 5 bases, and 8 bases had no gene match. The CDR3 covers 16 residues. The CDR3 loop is CASSPNRGNTGNTIYF. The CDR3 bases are TGTGCCAGTAGTCCCAACAGGGGGAATACTGGAAACACCATATATTTT. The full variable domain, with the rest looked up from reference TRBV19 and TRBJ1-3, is DGGITQSPKYLFRKEGQNVTLSCEQNLNHDAMYWYRQDPGQGLRLIYYSQIVNDFQKGDIAEGYSVSREKKESFPLTVTSAQKNPTAFYLCASSPNRGNTGNTIYFGEGSWLTVV.

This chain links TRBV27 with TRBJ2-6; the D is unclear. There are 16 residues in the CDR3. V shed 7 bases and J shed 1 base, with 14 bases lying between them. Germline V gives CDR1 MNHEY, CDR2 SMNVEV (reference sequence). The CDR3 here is CASNPSQYSGANVLTF. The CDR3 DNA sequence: TGTGCCAGCAACCCTTCACAGTATTCTGGGGCCAACGTCCTGACTTTC.

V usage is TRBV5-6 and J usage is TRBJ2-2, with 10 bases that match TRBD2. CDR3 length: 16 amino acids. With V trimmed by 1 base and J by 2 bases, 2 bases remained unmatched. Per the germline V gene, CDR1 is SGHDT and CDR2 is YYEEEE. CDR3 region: CASSLIAGGNTGELFF. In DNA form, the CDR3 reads TGTGCCAGCAGCTTGATAGCGGGGGGCAACACCGGGGAGCTGTTTTTT. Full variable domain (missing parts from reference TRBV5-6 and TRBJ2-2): DAGVTQSPTHLIKTRGQQVTLRCSPKSGHDTVSWYQQALGQGPQFIFQYYEEEERQRGNFPDRFSGHQFPNYSSELNVNALLLGDSALYLCASSLIAGGNTGELFFGEGSRLTVL.

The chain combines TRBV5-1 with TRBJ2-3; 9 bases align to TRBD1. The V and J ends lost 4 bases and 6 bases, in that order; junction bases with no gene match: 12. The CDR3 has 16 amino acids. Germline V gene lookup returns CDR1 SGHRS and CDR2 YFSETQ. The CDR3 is CASSSSGTGSADTQYF. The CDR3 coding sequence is TGCGCCAGCAGCAGCTCCGGGACAGGGTCGGCGGATACGCAGTATTTT.

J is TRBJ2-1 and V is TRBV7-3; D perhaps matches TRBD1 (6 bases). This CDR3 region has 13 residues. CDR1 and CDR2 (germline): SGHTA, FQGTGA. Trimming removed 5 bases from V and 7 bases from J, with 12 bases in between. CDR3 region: CASSVSTGNEQFF. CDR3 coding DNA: TGTGCCAGCAGCGTATCTACAGGGAATGAGCAGTTCTTC.

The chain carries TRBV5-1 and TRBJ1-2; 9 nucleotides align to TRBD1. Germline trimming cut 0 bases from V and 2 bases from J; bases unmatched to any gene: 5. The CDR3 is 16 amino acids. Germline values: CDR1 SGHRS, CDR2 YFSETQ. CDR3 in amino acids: CASSLGGTGRNYGYTF. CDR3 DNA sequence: TGCGCCAGCAGCTTGGGTGGGACAGGGAGGAACTATGGCTACACCTTC. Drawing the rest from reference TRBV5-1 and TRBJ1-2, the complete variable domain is KAGVTQTPRYLIKTRGQQVTLSCSPISGHRSVSWYQQTPGQGLQFLFEYFSETQRNKGNFPGRFSGRQFSNSRSEMNVSTLELGDSALYLCASSLGGTGRNYGYTFGSGTRLTVV.

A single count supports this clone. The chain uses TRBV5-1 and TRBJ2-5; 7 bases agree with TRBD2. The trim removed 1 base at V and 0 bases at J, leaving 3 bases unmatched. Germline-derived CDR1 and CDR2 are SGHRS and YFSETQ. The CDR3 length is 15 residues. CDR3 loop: CASSLRAGDQETQYF. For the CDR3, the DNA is TGCGCCAGCAGCTTGCGGGCGGGAGACCAAGAGACCCAGTACTTC.

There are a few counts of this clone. Here the CDR3 reads CASSQVGREQYF. The CDR3 DNA is TGCGCCAGCAGCCAAGTTGGGCGCGAGCAGTACTTC. The rearrangement joins TRBV4-1 to TRBJ2-7; unclear D gene. The germline V and J ends were trimmed by 1 base and 6 bases, with 7 bases remaining between them. The CDR3 contains 12 residues. Germline V gene data show CDR1 as MGHRA and CDR2 as YSYEKL.

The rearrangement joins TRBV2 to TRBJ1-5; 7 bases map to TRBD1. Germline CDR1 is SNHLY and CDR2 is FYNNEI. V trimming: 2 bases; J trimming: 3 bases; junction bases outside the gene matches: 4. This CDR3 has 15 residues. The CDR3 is CASSEFGTDNQPQHF. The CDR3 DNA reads TGTGCCAGCAGTGAATTTGGGACAGACAATCAGCCCCAGCATTTT.

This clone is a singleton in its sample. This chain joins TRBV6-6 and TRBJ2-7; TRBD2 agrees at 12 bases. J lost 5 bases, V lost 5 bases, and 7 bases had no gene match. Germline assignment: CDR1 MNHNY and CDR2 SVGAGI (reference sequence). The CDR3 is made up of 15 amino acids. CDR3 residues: CASSNLAGGRNEQYF. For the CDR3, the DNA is TGTGCCAGCAGTAATCTAGCGGGGGGGCGGAACGAGCAGTACTTC.

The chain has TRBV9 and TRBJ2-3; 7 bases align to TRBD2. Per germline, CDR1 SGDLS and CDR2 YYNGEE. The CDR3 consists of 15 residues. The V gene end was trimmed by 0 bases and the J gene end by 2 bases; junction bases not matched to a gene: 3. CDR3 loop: CASSVGLADTDTQYF. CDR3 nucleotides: TGTGCCAGCAGCGTAGGGCTAGCGGACACAGATACGCAGTATTTT.

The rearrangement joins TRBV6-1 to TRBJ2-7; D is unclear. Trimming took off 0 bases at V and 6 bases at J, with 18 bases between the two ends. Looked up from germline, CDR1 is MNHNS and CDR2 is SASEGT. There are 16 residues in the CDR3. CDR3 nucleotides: TGTGCCAGCAGTGAAGCGAGGCGCGCATTCGGATCCGAGCAGTACTTC. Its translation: CASSEARRAFGSEQYF.

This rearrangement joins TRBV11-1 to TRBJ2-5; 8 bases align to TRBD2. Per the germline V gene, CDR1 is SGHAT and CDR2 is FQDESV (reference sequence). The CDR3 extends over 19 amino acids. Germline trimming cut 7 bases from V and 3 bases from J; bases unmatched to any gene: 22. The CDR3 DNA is TGTGCCAGCACCCGAAGGCGGGGGGCAAATCGAGATCTAAAAGAGACCCAGTACTTC. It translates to CASTRRRGANRDLKETQYF. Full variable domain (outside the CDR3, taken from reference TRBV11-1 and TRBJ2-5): EAEVAQSPRYKITEKSQAVAFWCDPISGHATLYWYRQILGQGPELLVQFQDESVVDDSQLPKDRFSAERLKGVDSTLKIQPAELGDSAMYLCASTRRRGANRDLKETQYFGPGTRLLVL.

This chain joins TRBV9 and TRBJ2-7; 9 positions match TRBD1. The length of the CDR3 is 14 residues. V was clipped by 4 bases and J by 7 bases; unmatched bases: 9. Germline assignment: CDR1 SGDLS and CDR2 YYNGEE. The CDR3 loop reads CASSSRYRGQEQYF. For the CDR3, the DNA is TGTGCCAGCAGCTCCCGATACAGGGGGCAAGAGCAGTACTTC.

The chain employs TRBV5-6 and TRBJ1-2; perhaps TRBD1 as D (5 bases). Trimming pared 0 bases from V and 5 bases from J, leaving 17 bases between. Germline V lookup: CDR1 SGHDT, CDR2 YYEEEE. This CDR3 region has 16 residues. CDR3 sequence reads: CASSLVIVQGEYGYTF. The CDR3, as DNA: TGTGCCAGCAGCTTGGTAATAGTGCAGGGCGAATATGGCTACACCTTC. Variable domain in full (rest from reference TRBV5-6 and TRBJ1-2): DAGVTQSPTHLIKTRGQQVTLRCSPKSGHDTVSWYQQALGQGPQFIFQYYEEEERQRGNFPDRFSGHQFPNYSSELNVNALLLGDSALYLCASSLVIVQGEYGYTFGSGTRLTVV.

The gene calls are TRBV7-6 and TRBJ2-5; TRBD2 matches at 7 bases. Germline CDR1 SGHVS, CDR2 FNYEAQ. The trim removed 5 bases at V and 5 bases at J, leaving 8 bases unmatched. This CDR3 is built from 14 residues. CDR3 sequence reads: CASSRPYGRETQYF. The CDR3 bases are TGTGCCAGCAGCCGTCCTTACGGGAGGGAGACCCAGTACTTC.

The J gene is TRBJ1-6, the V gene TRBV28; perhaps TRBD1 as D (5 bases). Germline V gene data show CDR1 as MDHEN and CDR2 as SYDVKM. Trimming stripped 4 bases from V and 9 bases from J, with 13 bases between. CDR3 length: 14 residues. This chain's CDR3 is CASSSAEGPSPLHF. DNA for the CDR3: TGTGCCAGCAGTTCGGCGGAGGGGCCTTCACCCCTCCACTTT.

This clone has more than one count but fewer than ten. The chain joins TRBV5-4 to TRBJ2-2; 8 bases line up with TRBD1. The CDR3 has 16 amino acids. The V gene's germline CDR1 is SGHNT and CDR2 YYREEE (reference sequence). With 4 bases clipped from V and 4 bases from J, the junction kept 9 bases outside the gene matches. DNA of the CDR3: TGTGCCAGCAGCCGAACCCAGGGGGCACGCACCGGGGAGCTGTTTTTT. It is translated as CASSRTQGARTGELFF.

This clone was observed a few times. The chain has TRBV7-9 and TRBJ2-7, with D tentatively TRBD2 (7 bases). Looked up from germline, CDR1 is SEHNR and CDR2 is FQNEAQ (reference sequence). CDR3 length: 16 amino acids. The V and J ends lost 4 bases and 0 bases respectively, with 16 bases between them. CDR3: CASSSARGQFSYEQYF. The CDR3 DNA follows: TGTGCCAGCAGCTCCGCGCGGGGGCAATTCTCCTACGAGCAGTACTTC.